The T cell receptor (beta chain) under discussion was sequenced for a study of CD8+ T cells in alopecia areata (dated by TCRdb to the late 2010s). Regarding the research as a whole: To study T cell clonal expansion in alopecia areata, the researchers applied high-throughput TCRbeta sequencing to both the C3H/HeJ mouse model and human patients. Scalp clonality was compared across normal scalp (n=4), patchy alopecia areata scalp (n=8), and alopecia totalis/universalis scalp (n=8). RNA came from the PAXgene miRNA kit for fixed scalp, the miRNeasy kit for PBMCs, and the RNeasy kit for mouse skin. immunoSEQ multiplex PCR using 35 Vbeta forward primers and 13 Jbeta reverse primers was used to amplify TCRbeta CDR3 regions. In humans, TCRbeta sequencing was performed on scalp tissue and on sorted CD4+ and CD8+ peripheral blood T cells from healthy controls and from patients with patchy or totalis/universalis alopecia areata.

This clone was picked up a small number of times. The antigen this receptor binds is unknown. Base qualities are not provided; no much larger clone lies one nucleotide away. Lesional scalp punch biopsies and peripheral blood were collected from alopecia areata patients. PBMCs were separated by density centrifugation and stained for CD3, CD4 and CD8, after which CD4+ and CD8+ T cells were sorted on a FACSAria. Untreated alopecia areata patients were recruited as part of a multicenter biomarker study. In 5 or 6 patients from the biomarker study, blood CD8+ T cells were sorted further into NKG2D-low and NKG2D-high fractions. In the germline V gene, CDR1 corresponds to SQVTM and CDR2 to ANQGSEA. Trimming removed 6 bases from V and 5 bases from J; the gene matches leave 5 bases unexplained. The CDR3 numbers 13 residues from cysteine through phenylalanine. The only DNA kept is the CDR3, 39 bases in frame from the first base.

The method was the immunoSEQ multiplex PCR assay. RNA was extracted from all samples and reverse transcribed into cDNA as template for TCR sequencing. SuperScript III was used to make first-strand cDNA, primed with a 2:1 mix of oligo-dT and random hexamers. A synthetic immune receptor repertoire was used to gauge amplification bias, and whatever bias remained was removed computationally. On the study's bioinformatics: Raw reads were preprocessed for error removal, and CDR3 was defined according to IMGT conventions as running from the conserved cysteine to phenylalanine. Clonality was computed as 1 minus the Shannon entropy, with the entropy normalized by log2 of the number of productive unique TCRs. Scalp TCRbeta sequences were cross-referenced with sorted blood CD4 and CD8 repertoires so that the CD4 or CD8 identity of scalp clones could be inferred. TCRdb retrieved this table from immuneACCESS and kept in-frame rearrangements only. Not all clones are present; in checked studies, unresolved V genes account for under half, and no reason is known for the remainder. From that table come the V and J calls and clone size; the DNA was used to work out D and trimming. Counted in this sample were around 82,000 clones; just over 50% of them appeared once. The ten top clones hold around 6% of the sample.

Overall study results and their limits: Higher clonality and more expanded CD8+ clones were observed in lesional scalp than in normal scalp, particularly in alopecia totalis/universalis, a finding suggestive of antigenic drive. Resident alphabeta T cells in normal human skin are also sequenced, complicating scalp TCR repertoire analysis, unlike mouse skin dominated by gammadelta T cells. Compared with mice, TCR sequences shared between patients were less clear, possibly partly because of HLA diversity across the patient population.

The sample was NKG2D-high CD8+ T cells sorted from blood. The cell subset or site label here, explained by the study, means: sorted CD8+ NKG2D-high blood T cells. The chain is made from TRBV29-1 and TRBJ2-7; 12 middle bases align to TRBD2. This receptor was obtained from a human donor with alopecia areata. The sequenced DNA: TGCAGCGTGAGACTAGCGGGAGATGACGAGCAGTACTTC. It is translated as CSVRLAGDDEQYF.